Reported below is one T cell receptor (beta chain). What it binds is unknown. Repertoires were generated with immunoSEQ multiplex PCR, while TCRdb's copy carries only in-frame clones and drops some. Of some 140,000 clones listed, roughly nine tenths are singletons. The sample originates from a study of cytomegalovirus exposure and HLA in healthy donors. The study, taken as a whole, reports: Altogether, 164 TCR beta chains were recorded as cytomegalovirus-associated.

Germline CDR1 and CDR2: LNHDA and SQIVND (reference sequence). With 5 bases clipped from V and 0 bases from J, the junction kept 9 bases outside the gene matches. The CDR3 consists of 17 residues. The chain uses TRBV19 and TRBJ2-2, with TRBD1 identical over 7 bases. This TCR was recovered from a man between 18 and 29 years old in good health and CMV-seronegative. The sample was PBMCs. CDR3 coding DNA: TGTGCCAGTAGTGCCCGGACAGGCGGCTCGAACACCGGGGAGCTGTTTTTT. Translated, it gives CASSARTGGSNTGELFF.